This T cell receptor (beta chain) was profiled in a study of early T cells in non-severe SARS-CoV-2 infection. This clonotype was seen at least ten times. Its cognate antigen is unknown. Germline CDR1 and CDR2: SGHVS and FNYEAQ. The germline V and J ends were trimmed by 1 base and 2 bases, with 6 bases remaining between them. The CDR3 length is 14 residues. Each CDR3 protein gets one entry after TCRdb re-called the 5' RACE reads with MiXCR. The sample has approximately 48,000 distinct CDR3 sequences; around 6% are singletons. Study findings and constraints: Private and CD4 specificities were missed by VDJdb matching, which favored anti-spike CD8 responses.

The V and J genes are TRBV7-6 and TRBJ1-3; D ambiguous. Source: whole blood, taken at baseline. This TCR was recovered from an adult who was a healthcare worker with PCR-confirmed SARS-CoV-2 infection or an uninfected control (not recorded which). The CDR3 DNA reads TGTGCCAGCAGCTTAGTGACGGCTGGAAACACCATATATTTT. Amino acids: CASSLVTAGNTIYF.